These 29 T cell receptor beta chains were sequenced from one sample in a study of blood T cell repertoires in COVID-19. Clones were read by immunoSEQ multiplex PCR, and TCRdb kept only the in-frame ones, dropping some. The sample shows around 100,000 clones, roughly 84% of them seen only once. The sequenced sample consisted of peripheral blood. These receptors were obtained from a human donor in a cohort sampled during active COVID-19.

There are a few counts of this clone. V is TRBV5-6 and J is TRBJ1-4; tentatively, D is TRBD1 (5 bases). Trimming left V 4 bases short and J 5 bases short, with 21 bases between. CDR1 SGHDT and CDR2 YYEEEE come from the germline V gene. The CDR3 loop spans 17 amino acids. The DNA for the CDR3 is TGTGCCAGCAGCCCCACGAAGCAGGGCAGATTCAATGAAAAACTGTTTTTT. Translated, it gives CASSPTKQGRFNEKLFF.

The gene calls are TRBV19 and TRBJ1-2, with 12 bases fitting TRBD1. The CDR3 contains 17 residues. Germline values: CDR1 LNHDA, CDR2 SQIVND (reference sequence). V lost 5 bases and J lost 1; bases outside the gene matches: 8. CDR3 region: CASSPKGQGAINYGYTF. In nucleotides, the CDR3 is TGTGCCAGTAGTCCTAAGGGACAGGGGGCGATTAACTATGGCTACACCTTC.

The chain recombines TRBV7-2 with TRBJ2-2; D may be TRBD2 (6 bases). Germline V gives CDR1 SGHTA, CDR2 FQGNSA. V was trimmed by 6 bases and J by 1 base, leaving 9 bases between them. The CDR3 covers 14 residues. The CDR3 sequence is CASRRGLNTGELFF. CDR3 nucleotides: TGTGCCAGCAGACGGGGGTTGAACACCGGGGAGCTGTTTTTT.

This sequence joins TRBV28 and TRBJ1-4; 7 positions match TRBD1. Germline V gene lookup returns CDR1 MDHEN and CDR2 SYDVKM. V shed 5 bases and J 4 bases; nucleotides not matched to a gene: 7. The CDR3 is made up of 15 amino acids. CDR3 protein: CASSPPRGRNEKLFF. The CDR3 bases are TGTGCCAGCAGTCCCCCGAGGGGGCGTAATGAAAAACTGTTTTTT.

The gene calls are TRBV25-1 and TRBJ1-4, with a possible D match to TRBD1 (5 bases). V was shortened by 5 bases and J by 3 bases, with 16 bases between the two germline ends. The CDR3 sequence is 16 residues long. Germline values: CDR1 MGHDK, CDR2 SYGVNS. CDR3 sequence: CASSTPREGPNEKLFF. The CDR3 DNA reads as TGTGCCAGCAGTACCCCCAGGGAGGGACCTAATGAAAAACTGTTTTTT.

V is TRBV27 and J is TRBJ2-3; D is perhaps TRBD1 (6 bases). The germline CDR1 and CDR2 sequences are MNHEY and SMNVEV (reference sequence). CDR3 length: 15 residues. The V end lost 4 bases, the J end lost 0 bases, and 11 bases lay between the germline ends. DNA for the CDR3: TGTGCCAGCAGTTCGGGACACTCGAGCACAGATACGCAGTATTTT. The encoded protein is CASSSGHSSTDTQYF.

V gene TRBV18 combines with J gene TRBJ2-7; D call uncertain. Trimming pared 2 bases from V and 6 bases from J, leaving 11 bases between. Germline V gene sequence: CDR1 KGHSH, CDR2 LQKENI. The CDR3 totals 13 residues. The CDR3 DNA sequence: TGTGCCAGCTCACCATTGGCGGTAGCCGAGCAGTACTTC. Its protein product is CASSPLAVAEQYF.

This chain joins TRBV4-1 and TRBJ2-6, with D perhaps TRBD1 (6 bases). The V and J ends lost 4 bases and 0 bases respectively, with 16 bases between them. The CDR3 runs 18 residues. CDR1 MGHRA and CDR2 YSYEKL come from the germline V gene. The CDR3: CASSPNILGGSGANVLTF. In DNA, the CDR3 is TGCGCCAGCAGCCCCAATATTCTAGGGGGCTCTGGGGCCAACGTCCTGACTTTC.

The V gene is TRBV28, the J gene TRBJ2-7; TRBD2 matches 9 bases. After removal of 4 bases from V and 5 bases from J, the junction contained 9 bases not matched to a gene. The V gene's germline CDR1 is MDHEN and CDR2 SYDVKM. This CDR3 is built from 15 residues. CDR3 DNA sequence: TGTGCCAGCAGTTCAAGCGGGGGGTTGAACCACGAGCAGTACTTC. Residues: CASSSSGGLNHEQYF.

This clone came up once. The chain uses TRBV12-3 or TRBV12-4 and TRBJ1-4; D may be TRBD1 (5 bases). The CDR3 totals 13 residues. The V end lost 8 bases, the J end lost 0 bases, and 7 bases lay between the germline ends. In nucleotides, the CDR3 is TGTGCCAGCCAGGGTGCAACTAATGAAAAACTGTTTTTT. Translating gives CASQGATNEKLFF.

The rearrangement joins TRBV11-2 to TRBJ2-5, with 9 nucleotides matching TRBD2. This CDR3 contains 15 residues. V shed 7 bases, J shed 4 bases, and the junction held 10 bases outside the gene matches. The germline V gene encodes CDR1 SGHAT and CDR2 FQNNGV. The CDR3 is CASIQAGGLGETQYF. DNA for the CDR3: TGTGCCAGCATCCAGGCGGGGGGGCTCGGAGAGACCCAGTACTTC.

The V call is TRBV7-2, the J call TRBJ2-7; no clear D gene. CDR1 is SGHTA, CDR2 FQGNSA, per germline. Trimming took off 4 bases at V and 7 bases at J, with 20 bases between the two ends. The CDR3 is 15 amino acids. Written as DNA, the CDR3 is TGTGCCAGCAGCTCCGGAGCAGACGGGTTTCGGGAGCAGTACTTC. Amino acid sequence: CASSSGADGFREQYF.

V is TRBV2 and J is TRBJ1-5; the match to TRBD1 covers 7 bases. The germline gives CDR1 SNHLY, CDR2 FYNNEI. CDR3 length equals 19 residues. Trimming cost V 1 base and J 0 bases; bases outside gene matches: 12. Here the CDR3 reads CASSEDRQGIAGSNQPQHF. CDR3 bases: TGTGCCAGCAGTGAAGATCGACAGGGCATAGCCGGTAGCAATCAGCCCCAGCATTTT.

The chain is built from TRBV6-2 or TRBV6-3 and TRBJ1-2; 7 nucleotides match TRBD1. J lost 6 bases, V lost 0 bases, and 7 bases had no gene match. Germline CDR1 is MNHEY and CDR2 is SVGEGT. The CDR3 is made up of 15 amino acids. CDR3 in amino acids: CASSYSTGSVNGYTF. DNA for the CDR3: TGTGCCAGCAGTTACTCGACAGGGTCAGTGAATGGCTACACCTTC.

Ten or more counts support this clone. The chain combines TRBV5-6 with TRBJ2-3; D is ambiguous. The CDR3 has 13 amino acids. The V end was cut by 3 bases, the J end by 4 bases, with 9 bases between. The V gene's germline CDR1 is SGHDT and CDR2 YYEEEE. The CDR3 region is CASSWQVSDTQYF. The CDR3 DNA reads TGTGCCAGCAGCTGGCAGGTTTCAGATACGCAGTATTTT.

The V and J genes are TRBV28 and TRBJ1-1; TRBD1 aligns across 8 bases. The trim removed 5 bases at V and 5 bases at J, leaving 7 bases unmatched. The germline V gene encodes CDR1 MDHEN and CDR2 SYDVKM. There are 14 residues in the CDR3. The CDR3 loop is CASSLLQGVTEAFF. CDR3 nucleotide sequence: TGTGCCAGCAGTCTACTACAGGGGGTAACTGAAGCTTTCTTT.

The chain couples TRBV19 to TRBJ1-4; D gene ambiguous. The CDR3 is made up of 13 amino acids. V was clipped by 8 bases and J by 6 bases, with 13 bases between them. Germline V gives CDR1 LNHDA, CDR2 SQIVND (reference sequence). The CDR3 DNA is TGTGCCAGTGGAGGGTATTCGGATGAAAAACTGTTTTTT. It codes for CASGGYSDEKLFF.

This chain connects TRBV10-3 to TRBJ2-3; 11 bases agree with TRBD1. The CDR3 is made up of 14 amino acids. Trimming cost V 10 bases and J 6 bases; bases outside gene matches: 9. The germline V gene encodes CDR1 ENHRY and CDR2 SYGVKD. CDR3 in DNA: TGTGCCACCCGGACAGGGGGCGCTCCGGATACGCAGTATTTT. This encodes CATRTGGAPDTQYF.

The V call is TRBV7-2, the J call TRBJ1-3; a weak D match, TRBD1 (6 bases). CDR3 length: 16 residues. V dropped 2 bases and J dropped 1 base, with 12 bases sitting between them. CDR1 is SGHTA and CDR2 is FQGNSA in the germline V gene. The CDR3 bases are TGTGCCAGCAGCTTACAGCCTAGGGGGTCTGGAAACACCATATATTTT. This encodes CASSLQPRGSGNTIYF.

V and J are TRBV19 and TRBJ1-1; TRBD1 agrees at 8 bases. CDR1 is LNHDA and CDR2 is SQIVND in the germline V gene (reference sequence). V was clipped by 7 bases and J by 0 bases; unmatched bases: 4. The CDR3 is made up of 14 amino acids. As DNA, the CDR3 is TGTGCCAGTATGCAGGGGGCCCTGAACACTGAAGCTTTCTTT. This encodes CASMQGALNTEAFF.

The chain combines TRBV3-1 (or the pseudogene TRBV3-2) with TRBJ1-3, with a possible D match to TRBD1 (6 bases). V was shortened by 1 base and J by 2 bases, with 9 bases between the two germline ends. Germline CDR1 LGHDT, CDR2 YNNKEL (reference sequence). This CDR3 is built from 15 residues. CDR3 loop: CASSQGRTAGNTIYF. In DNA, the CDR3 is TGTGCCAGCAGCCAAGGTCGGACAGCTGGAAACACCATATATTTT.

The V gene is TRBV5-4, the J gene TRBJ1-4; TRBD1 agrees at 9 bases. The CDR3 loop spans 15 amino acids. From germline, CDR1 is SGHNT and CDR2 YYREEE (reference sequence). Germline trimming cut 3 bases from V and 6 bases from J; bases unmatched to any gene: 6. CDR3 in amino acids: CASSSTGTGHEKLFF. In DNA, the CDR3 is TGTGCCAGCAGCTCGACCGGGACAGGGCATGAAAAACTGTTTTTT.

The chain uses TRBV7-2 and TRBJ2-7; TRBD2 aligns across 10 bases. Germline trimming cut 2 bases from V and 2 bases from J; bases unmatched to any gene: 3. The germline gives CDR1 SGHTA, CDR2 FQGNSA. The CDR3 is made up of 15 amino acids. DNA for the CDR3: TGTGCCAGCAGCTTACTAGCGGGGGAGACCTACGAGCAGTACTTC. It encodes CASSLLAGETYEQYF.

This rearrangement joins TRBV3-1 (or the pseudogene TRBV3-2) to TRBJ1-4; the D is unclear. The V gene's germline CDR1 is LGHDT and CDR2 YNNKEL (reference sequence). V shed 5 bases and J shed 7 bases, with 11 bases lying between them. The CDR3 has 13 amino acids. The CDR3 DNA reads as TGTGCCAGCAGCGCCCGGGGTGGTGAAAAACTGTTTTTT. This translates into CASSARGGEKLFF.

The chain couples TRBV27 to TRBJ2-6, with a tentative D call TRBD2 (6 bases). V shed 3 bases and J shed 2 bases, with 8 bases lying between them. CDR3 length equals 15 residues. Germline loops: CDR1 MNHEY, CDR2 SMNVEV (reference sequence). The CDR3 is CASSFSGAGANVLTF. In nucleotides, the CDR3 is TGTGCCAGCAGTTTTTCGGGAGCTGGGGCCAACGTCCTGACTTTC.

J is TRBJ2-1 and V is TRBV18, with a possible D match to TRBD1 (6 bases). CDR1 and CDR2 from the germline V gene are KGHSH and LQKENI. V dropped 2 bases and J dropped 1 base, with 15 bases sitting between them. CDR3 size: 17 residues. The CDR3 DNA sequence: TGTGCCAGCTCACCAGGAAACAGGGCTCTTTCCTACAATGAGCAGTTCTTC. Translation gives CASSPGNRALSYNEQFF.

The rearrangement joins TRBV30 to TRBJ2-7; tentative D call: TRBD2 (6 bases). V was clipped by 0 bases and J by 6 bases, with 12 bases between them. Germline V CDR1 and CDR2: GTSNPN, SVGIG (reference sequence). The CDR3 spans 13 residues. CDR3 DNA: TGTGCCTGGAGTGTACAAGCGGGTGGCGAGCAGTACTTC. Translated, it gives CAWSVQAGGEQYF.

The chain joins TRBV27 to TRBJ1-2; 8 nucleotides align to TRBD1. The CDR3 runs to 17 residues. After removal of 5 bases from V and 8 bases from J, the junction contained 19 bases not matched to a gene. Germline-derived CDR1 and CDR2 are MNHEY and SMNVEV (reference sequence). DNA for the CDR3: TGTGCCAGCAGTCCCAGCGGACAGGGTGCTGTTTCGCAGGGCTACACCTTC. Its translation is CASSPSGQGAVSQGYTF.

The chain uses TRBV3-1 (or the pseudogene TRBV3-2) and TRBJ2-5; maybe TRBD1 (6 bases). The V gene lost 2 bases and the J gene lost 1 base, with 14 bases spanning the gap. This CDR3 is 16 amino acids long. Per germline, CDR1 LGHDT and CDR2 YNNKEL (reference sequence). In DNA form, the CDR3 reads TGTGCCAGCAGCCAACCACAGGGCTTTTTCCAAGAGACCCAGTACTTC. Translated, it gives CASSQPQGFFQETQYF.